Following are 20 T cell receptor beta chains from one sample sequenced in a study of shared clonotypes between healthy human individuals. Using immunoSEQ multiplex PCR, the repertoire was profiled, and TCRdb retains in-frame clones only, with some absent. This table holds about 1 million clones, about 74% found once. Sequencing was done on a sample of memory CD4+ T cells sorted from blood. Subset: CD45RA-negative fraction. Every receptor here comes from a man between 18 and 29 years old in good health.

The J gene is TRBJ2-2, the V gene TRBV5-1; D assignment may be TRBD1 or TRBD2 (5 bases each). Per the germline V gene, CDR1 is SGHRS and CDR2 is YFSETQ. CDR3 length equals 13 residues. V lost 4 bases and J lost 6, with 10 bases in between. CDR3 coding DNA: TGCGCCAGCAGCCTGGGACCTGCCGGGGAGCTGTTTTTT. Protein sequence: CASSLGPAGELFF.

J is TRBJ2-7 and V is TRBV10-2; 11 positions agree with TRBD2. The V gene end was trimmed by 3 bases and the J gene end by 0 bases; junction bases not matched to a gene: 4. The CDR3 has 16 residues. CDR1 and CDR2 from the germline V gene are WSHSY and SAAADI. In DNA form, the CDR3 reads TGCGCCAGCAGTGATATAGCGGGAGGGAGCTCCTACGAGCAGTACTTC. As protein: CASSDIAGGSSYEQYF.

The genes are TRBV5-6 and TRBJ1-6; D is unresolved. V was clipped by 2 bases and J by 7 bases, with 10 bases between them. This CDR3 contains 14 residues. From germline, CDR1 is SGHDT and CDR2 YYEEEE. DNA of the CDR3: TGTGCCAGCAGCTTAAGGTCAGACAATTCACCCCTCCACTTT. Its protein is CASSLRSDNSPLHF.

Note on this clone: Other nucleotide sequences in the sample specify the same CDR3. The chain couples TRBV10-1 to TRBJ2-7, with D uncertain. CDR1 and CDR2 (germline): WNHNN, SYGVQD (reference sequence). CDR3 length: 14 residues. Trimming removed 2 bases at V and 1 base at J, with 9 bases between. The CDR3, as DNA: TGCGCCAGCAGTGAGGGAACAGCTTCCTACGAGCAGTACTTC. Translating gives CASSEGTASYEQYF.

The chain combines TRBV6-1 with TRBJ1-1; D is possibly TRBD1 (6 bases). V lost 8 bases, J lost 1 base, and 17 bases lay in between. Germline CDR1 is MNHNS and CDR2 is SASEGT. The CDR3 is 15 amino acids. CDR3 amino acids: CASLVDPQGNTEAFF. The CDR3 DNA reads TGTGCCAGCTTAGTGGACCCACAGGGGAACACTGAAGCTTTCTTT.

This chain links TRBV6-1 with TRBJ2-7; tentatively, D is TRBD1 or TRBD2 (5 bases each). Germline CDR1 MNHNS, CDR2 SASEGT. This CDR3 is 14 amino acids long. Trimming removed 8 bases at V and 0 bases at J, with 14 bases between. DNA of the CDR3: TGTGCCAGCTTCCCGGGACGGGACTCCTACGAGCAGTACTTC. This gives the protein CASFPGRDSYEQYF.

V is TRBV19 and J is TRBJ2-1; 8 bases match TRBD1. V trimming: 3 bases; J trimming: 7 bases; junction bases outside the gene matches: 11. The CDR3 is 16 amino acids. Germline values: CDR1 LNHDA, CDR2 SQIVND (reference sequence). The CDR3 region has the DNA TGTGCCAGTAGTATCCCGTCAGGGGGCAGGGTAAATGAGCAGTTCTTC. Encoded protein: CASSIPSGGRVNEQFF.

The genes are TRBV10-3 and TRBJ2-7, with TRBD2 matching over 7 bases. This CDR3 spans 15 amino acids. CDR1 is ENHRY, CDR2 SYGVKD, per germline. V was pared by 3 bases and J by 7 bases, with 12 bases of the junction left unmatched. CDR3 nucleotides: TGTGCCATCAGTGACGCCCTAGAACTAGCGAGAGAGCAGTACTTC. Its translation: CAISDALELAREQYF.

V and J are TRBV14 and TRBJ2-5; tentative D call: TRBD1 (5 bases). V lost 4 bases and J lost 7, with 13 bases in between. The germline V gene has CDR1 SGHDN and CDR2 FVKESK. This CDR3 contains 13 residues. This CDR3 is CASSPGPSGTQYF. The CDR3, as DNA: TGTGCCAGCAGCCCAGGGCCCTCGGGGACCCAGTACTTC. Using reference TRBV14 and TRBJ2-5 for the parts outside the CDR3, the full variable domain is EAGVTQFPSHSVIEKGQTVTLRCDPISGHDNLYWYRRVMGKEIKFLLHFVKESKQDESGMPNNRFLAERTGGTYSTLKVQPAELEDSGVYFCASSPGPSGTQYFGPGTRLLVL.

This sequence joins TRBV5-4 and TRBJ2-5; TRBD2 agrees at 10 bases. This CDR3 comprises 16 residues. The V segment lost 5 bases and the J segment 2 bases; nucleotides outside the gene matches: 9. Germline V gene data show CDR1 as SGHNT and CDR2 as YYREEE (reference sequence). This CDR3 reads CASSSQTSGPQETQYF. CDR3 bases: TGTGCCAGCAGTAGCCAGACTAGCGGGCCTCAAGAGACCCAGTACTTC.

The chain has TRBV27 and TRBJ2-6; no firm D call. V was trimmed by 5 bases and J by 4 bases, leaving 9 bases between them. The CDR3 covers 14 residues. Germline V gene sequence: CDR1 MNHEY, CDR2 SMNVEV (reference sequence). CDR3 coding DNA: TGTGCCAGCAGTCGGCTTTCCGGGGCCAACGTCCTGACTTTC. It yields the protein CASSRLSGANVLTF.

The CDR3 bases are TGTGCCAGCAGTCAGACGCAGCAGTTCTTC. Translation gives CASSQTQQFF. V usage is TRBV6-5 and J usage is TRBJ2-1; D gene unclear. Germline V gene sequence: CDR1 MNHEY, CDR2 SVGAGI. This CDR3 has 10 residues. V shed 5 bases and J shed 11 bases, with 7 bases lying between them.

The chain uses TRBV30 and TRBJ2-4; perhaps TRBD2 as D (5 bases). CDR3 size: 14 residues. Germline V CDR1 and CDR2: GTSNPN, SVGIG (reference sequence). Deletions cut 4 bases from V and 4 bases from J, with 14 bases between. In DNA, the CDR3 is TGTGCCTGGACCTCCGGGATGGGTAAAAACATTCAGTACTTC. Encoded protein: CAWTSGMGKNIQYF.

This clone occurred a few times. V is TRBV29-1 and J is TRBJ1-1; D unresolved. Trimming removed 3 bases at V and 0 bases at J, with 14 bases between. The CDR3 runs to 15 residues. The germline gives CDR1 SQVTM, CDR2 ANQGSEA. The CDR3 DNA sequence: TGCAGCGTTGAGAGTAAAGGGCGGATGAACACTGAAGCTTTCTTT. It yields the protein CSVESKGRMNTEAFF.

The V gene is TRBV27, the J gene TRBJ2-2; tentatively, D is TRBD1 (6 bases). The CDR3 extends over 15 amino acids. V lost 2 bases to trimming and J lost 2 bases, with 9 bases between them. CDR1 is MNHEY and CDR2 is SMNVEV in the germline V gene (reference sequence). CDR3 protein: CASSLRDTNTGELFF. The CDR3 DNA sequence: TGTGCCAGCAGTTTAAGGGACACTAACACCGGGGAGCTGTTTTTT.

The chain couples TRBV19 to TRBJ2-5, with D possibly TRBD2 on 7 matching bases. CDR1 and CDR2 (germline): LNHDA, SQIVND (reference sequence). V shed 4 bases and J shed 4 bases, with 19 bases lying between them. This CDR3 contains 16 residues. As DNA, the CDR3 is TGTGCCAGTAGTAGGACCCTCCGGGGAGGGGGAGAGACCCAGTACTTC. This codes for CASSRTLRGGGETQYF.

The V call is TRBV2, the J call TRBJ2-3; the D gene is possibly TRBD1 (6 bases). The CDR3 is 13 residues long. V gave up 10 bases and J gave up 1 base, with 12 bases separating them. Germline values: CDR1 SNHLY, CDR2 FYNNEI. The CDR3 is CAKGGPGTDTQYF. The CDR3 DNA sequence: TGTGCCAAAGGGGGTCCAGGCACAGATACGCAGTATTTT.

In its sample, this clone was seen a few times. V usage is TRBV30 and J usage is TRBJ2-7; no clear D. Germline V gives CDR1 GTSNPN, CDR2 SVGIG (reference sequence). V lost 0 bases, J lost 5 bases, and 14 bases lay in between. The CDR3 loop spans 14 amino acids. The CDR3 DNA follows: TGTGCCTGGAGTGTGGCCCCACGATACGACGAGCAGTACTTC. This encodes CAWSVAPRYDEQYF.

A few counts support this clone. The V gene is TRBV7-2, the J gene TRBJ2-7; a possible D gene is TRBD2 (5 bases). The CDR3 is 17 amino acids. Germline lookup yields CDR1 SGHTA and CDR2 FQGNSA. V lost 5 bases and J lost 0, with 20 bases in between. In DNA, the CDR3 is TGTGCCAGCAGCGCACAATCTAGCCCCGGAGCCTCCTACGAGCAGTACTTC. It codes for CASSAQSSPGASYEQYF.

CDR3 in DNA: TGCGCCAGCAGTAGTCGGGACAGCTACGAGCAGTACTTC. Its protein is CASSSRDSYEQYF. This chain links TRBV5-1 with TRBJ2-7, with TRBD1 matching 7 bases. Germline-derived CDR1 and CDR2 are SGHRS and YFSETQ. The J segment lost 3 bases and the V segment lost 5 bases, leaving 5 bases of the junction unmatched. CDR3 length: 13 amino acids. The variable domain in full, completed from reference TRBV5-1 and TRBJ2-7, reads KAGVTQTPRYLIKTRGQQVTLSCSPISGHRSVSWYQQTPGQGLQFLFEYFSETQRNKGNFPGRFSGRQFSNSRSEMNVSTLELGDSALYLCASSSRDSYEQYFGPGTRLTVT.